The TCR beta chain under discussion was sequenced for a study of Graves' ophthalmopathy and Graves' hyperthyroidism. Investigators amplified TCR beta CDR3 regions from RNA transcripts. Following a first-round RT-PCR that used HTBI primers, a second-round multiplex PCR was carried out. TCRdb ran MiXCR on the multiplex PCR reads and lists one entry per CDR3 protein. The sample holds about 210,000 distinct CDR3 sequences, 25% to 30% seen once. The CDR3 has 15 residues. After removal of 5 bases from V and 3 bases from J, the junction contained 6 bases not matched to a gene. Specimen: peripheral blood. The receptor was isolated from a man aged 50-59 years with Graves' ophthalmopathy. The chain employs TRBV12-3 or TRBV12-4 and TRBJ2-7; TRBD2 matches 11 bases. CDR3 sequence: CASSNLAGGFYEQYF. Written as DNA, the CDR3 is TGTGCCAGCAGTAACCTAGCGGGAGGCTTCTACGAGCAGTACTTC.